Below are 12 T cell receptor beta chains sequenced from a single sample in a study of CXCR3-negative and CXCR3-positive naive CD8 T cells. UMI-labeled 5' RACE TRB cDNA libraries were prepared from the cells. TCRdb reworked the 5' RACE reads into one entry per CDR3 protein, no DNA. The repertoire table contains some 140,000 distinct CDR3 sequences. Overall study findings and caveats: CXCR3-positive naive cells carried more hydrophobic TRB CDR3s than CXCR3-negative ones.

These receptors are not linked to any known antigen. Specimen: naive CXCR3+ CD8+ T cells from blood. The subset denotes: CD45RO-CCR7+CD27+CD95- naive CD8+ T cells expressing CXCR3 (TNR3+). The receptors stem from a human donor in good health. Some clones in this sample may be carry-over from other donors' samples.

The chain employs TRBV20-1 and TRBJ2-1; TCRdb's assignment of TRBD1 cannot be checked, as there is no DNA. Germline-derived CDR1 and CDR2 are DFQATT and SNEGSKA (reference sequence). The CDR3 covers 13 residues. CDR3 sequence: CSARGQADNEQFF.

The chain employs TRBV28 and TRBJ2-1; the TRBD2 assignment by TCRdb is unverifiable without DNA. Per the germline V gene, CDR1 is MDHEN and CDR2 is SYDVKM. The CDR3 is 15 residues long. The CDR3 sequence: CASAGTSASYNEQFF.

The rearrangement uses TRBV6-5 and TRBJ2-2. From germline, CDR1 is MNHEY and CDR2 SVGAGI. The CDR3 covers 16 residues. The CDR3 sequence is CASSYSMGSNTGELFF.

The CDR3 here is CSVEDLWGRGGYTF. The rearrangement joins TRBV29-1 to TRBJ1-2. There are 14 residues in the CDR3. Germline loops: CDR1 SQVTM, CDR2 ANQGSEA.

This sequence joins TRBV5-1 and TRBJ2-1; with no DNA, the TCRdb D assignment of TRBD2 cannot be verified. Germline CDR1 and CDR2: SGHRS and YFSETQ. The CDR3 length is 20 residues. Here the CDR3 reads CASSLMVGLAGGPGGNEQFF.

The chain links TRBV29-1 to TRBJ2-7. Per the germline V gene, CDR1 is SQVTM and CDR2 is ANQGSEA. CDR3 length equals 12 residues. The CDR3 protein is CSVVYESYEQYF.

This chain links TRBV7-9 with TRBJ1-2; the D call of TRBD1 rests on TCRdb alone, since no DNA is present to check it. Germline CDR1 and CDR2: SEHNR and FQNEAQ (reference sequence). The CDR3 is made up of 14 amino acids. The CDR3 here is CASSHPGTGEGYTF.

The chain recombines TRBV19 with TRBJ2-1; as DNA is missing, the TRBD1 call by TCRdb cannot be tested. Germline assignment: CDR1 LNHDA and CDR2 SQIVND (reference sequence). This CDR3 is built from 13 residues. CDR3 region: CAAGRSSYNEQFF.

The rearrangement joins TRBV7-9 to TRBJ1-1. The germline gives CDR1 SEHNR, CDR2 FQNEAQ (reference sequence). There are 13 residues in the CDR3. CDR3 protein: CASSPPGTTVAFF.

The rearrangement joins TRBV5-1 to TRBJ1-2. CDR3 size: 13 residues. Germline V gene sequence: CDR1 SGHRS, CDR2 YFSETQ. CDR3 in amino acids: CASKAANIDGYTF.

The V call is TRBV29-1, the J call TRBJ2-1; with no DNA, the TCRdb D assignment of TRBD1 cannot be verified. In germline, CDR1 is SQVTM, CDR2 ANQGSEA. There are 14 residues in the CDR3. The CDR3 sequence is CSLLRGAAYNEQFF.

This chain connects TRBV7-9 to TRBJ1-1; the TRBD1 assignment by TCRdb is unverifiable without DNA. CDR1 is SEHNR, CDR2 FQNEAQ, per germline (reference sequence). The CDR3 sequence is 13 residues long. This CDR3 is CASSTQDGLVAFF.